The 10 T cell receptor beta chains listed next were all sequenced from one sample in a study of OX40 agonist ivuxolimab in advanced cancers. The data were produced by immunoSEQ multiplex PCR, yet TCRdb's version contains in-frame clones alone and is incomplete. The data hold tens of thousands of clones, with about nine tenths observed a single time. This specimen was CD4+ or CD8+ T cells sorted from blood, taken in a trial of the OX40 agonist ivuxolimab. The receptors were gathered from an adult with an advanced solid tumor such as melanoma, head and neck, liver or kidney cancer.

This clone was observed a handful of times. The chain links TRBV5-5 to TRBJ1-3, with a possible D match to TRBD1 (5 bases). Germline CDR1 reads SGHKS; CDR2 reads YYEKEE (reference sequence). The CDR3 loop spans 14 amino acids. Trimming took 3 bases from V and 4 from J, leaving 11 bases between them. CDR3: CASSWGTSGNTIYF. DNA for the CDR3: TGTGCCAGCAGCTGGGGGACTTCAGGAAACACCATATATTTT.

The rearrangement uses TRBV2 and TRBJ2-5; maybe TRBD1 (6 bases). The CDR3 has 15 amino acids. The V end was cut by 8 bases, the J end by 1 base, with 17 bases between. Germline CDR1 SNHLY, CDR2 FYNNEI. Written as DNA, the CDR3 is TGTGCCAGCTGGGGGCAGGGGTCTTTCCAAGAGACCCAGTACTTC. It encodes CASWGQGSFQETQYF.

J is TRBJ1-1 and V is TRBV7-2, with D perhaps matching TRBD1 (6 bases). Looked up from germline, CDR1 is SGHTA and CDR2 is FQGNSA. V shed 5 bases and J shed 4 bases, with 17 bases lying between them. The CDR3 contains 15 residues. CDR3 bases: TGTGCCAGCAGCCCTACCGGACAGTTGACCACTGAAGCTTTCTTT. Encoded protein: CASSPTGQLTTEAFF.

This chain uses TRBV7-9 with TRBJ1-2, with D unclear. The CDR3 is 15 amino acids. Between the trimmed V and J ends, which lost 5 bases and 2 bases, there was a span of 15 bases. Germline V gene sequence: CDR1 SEHNR, CDR2 FQNEAQ (reference sequence). The CDR3 here is CASSPWTDINYGYTF. CDR3 DNA sequence: TGTGCCAGCAGCCCATGGACCGATATCAACTATGGCTACACCTTC.

The genes are TRBV19 and TRBJ2-3; 8 positions agree with TRBD1. Germline CDR1 reads LNHDA; CDR2 reads SQIVND (reference sequence). V shed 2 bases, J shed 3 bases, and the junction held 4 bases outside the gene matches. The CDR3 covers 15 residues. The CDR3 coding sequence is TGTGCCAGTAGTATACGGGGACAGGTTACAGATACGCAGTATTTT. Translating it yields CASSIRGQVTDTQYF.

This clone was counted a few times. V is TRBV2 and J is TRBJ1-5; D is possibly TRBD1 (5 bases). V was cut by 7 bases and J by 4 bases, with 11 bases left in between. Germline-derived CDR1 and CDR2 are SNHLY and FYNNEI. CDR3 length: 13 residues. This CDR3 is CASNRGTNQPQHF. The CDR3, as DNA: TGTGCCAGCAATAGGGGTACAAATCAGCCCCAGCATTTT.

The rearrangement uses TRBV6-5 and TRBJ2-2, with D hard to call. Germline lookup yields CDR1 MNHEY and CDR2 SVGAGI. This CDR3 is 14 amino acids long. Between the trimmed V and J ends, which lost 4 bases and 2 bases, there was a span of 8 bases. The CDR3: CASSSRTNTGELFF. Here the CDR3 DNA reads TGTGCCAGCAGTTCCCGAACCAACACCGGGGAGCTGTTTTTT.

The CDR3, as DNA: TGTGCCAGCAGCCGACTAGCGGGCACAGATACGCAGTATTTT. This translates into CASSRLAGTDTQYF. V usage is TRBV6-5 and J usage is TRBJ2-3; the match to TRBD2 covers 9 bases. The germline gives CDR1 MNHEY, CDR2 SVGAGI. The CDR3 totals 14 residues. Trimming at V came to 6 bases and at J to 1 base, leaving 2 bases not matched to a gene.

This sequence joins TRBV7-9 and TRBJ2-3; tentatively, D is TRBD2 (5 bases). This CDR3 region has 15 residues. Per germline, CDR1 SEHNR and CDR2 FQNEAQ (reference sequence). V lost 1 base to trimming and J lost 0 bases, with 8 bases between them. CDR3 protein: CASSLVLASTDTQYF. The CDR3 DNA follows: TGTGCCAGCAGCTTAGTCCTAGCTAGCACAGATACGCAGTATTTT.

V usage is TRBV10-3 and J usage is TRBJ1-6; D may be TRBD1 (5 bases). V was trimmed by 6 bases and J by 3 bases, leaving 6 bases between them. CDR1 and CDR2 (germline): ENHRY, SYGVKD. The CDR3 contains 13 residues. As DNA, the CDR3 is TGTGCCATCAGAGACAGCTATAATTCACCCCTCCACTTT. It yields the protein CAIRDSYNSPLHF.